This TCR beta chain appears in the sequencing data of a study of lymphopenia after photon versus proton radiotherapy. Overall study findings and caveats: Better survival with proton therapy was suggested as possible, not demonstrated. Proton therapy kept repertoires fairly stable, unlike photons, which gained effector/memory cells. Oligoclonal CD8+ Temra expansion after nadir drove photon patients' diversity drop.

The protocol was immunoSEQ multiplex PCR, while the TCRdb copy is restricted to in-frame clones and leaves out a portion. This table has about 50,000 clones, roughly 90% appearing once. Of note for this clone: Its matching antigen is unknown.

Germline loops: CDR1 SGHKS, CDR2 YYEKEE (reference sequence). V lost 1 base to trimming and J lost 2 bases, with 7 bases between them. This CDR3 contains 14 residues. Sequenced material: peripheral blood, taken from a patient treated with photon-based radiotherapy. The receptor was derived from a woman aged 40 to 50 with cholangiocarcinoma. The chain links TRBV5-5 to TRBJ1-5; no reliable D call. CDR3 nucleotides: TGTGCCAGCAGCTTGCAATGGGGCAATCAGCCCCAGCATTTT. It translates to CASSLQWGNQPQHF.